These 19 T cell receptor delta chains share one sample of origin, sequenced in a study of gamma-delta chains in newborns, infants, children. TCRdb re-called clones from the reads using CATT. The repertoire includes fewer than 4,500 delta-chain clones, 0.64% of them detected once, and about 15% sits in the top ten. Sequenced material: blood. The source is a child who was a newborn, infant or young child, either healthy, febrile or measles-vaccinated (not recorded which).

This clone appeared a few times. It may be a read error: a sequence one base away is much more abundant. In DNA form, the CDR3 reads TGTGCCTGTGACACGGTACCTACAGGGGATACAAAGTACACCGATAAACGCATCTTT. Translating it yields CACDTVPTGDTKYTDKRIF. The J gene is TRDJ1, the V gene TRDV2; 8 bases are a match to TRDD3. The CDR3 runs to 19 residues. Germline V gene sequence: CDR1 GEAIGNYY, CDR2 EKD.

This clone is categorized as large (0.1 to 1%). This same CDR3 is encoded by further DNA sequences in the sample. The V call is TRDV2, the J call TRDJ3; D is possibly TRDD3 (6 bases). Trimming left V 0 bases short and J 0 bases short, with 8 bases between. The CDR3 is 17 residues long. Germline assignment: CDR1 GEAIGNYY and CDR2 EKD. CDR3 amino acids: CACDTGWGSWDTRQMFF. The CDR3, as DNA: TGTGCCTGTGACACCGGCTGGGGCTCCTGGGACACCCGACAGATGTTTTTC.

There are a few counts of this clone. This sequence joins TRDV2 and TRDJ3; the match to TRDD3 covers 13 bases. In germline, CDR1 is GEAIGNYY, CDR2 EKD. The CDR3 length is 19 residues. Trimming at V came to 2 bases and at J to 1 base, leaving 4 bases not matched to a gene. The CDR3 nucleotides read TGTGCCTGTGACAGTACTGGGGGATACGCGTCCTGGGACACCCGACAGATGTTTTTC. Residues: CACDSTGGYASWDTRQMFF.

This clone was observed a few times. A far larger clone is only one base removed, so a read error is likely. Additional DNA sequences in this sample encode the identical CDR3. The chain is built from TRDV2 and TRDJ2, with 10 positions matching TRDD3. The CDR3 spans 15 residues. Germline lookup yields CDR1 GEAIGNYY and CDR2 EKD. CDR3 loop: CACDTWGDTGAQLFF. The CDR3 DNA sequence: TGTGCCTGTGACACCTGGGGGGATACGGGGGCACAACTCTTCTTC.

About this clone: The protein recorded in TCRdb matches a much larger clone and deviates from this DNA's translation at residue 4, suggesting a read error; the protein here is obtained by translating the DNA. This chain joins TRDV2 and TRDJ3, with 11 bases aligning to TRDD3. Germline V gene sequence: CDR1 GEAIGNYY, CDR2 EKD. CDR3 length: 18 residues. V lost 5 bases to trimming and J lost 2 bases; unmatched junction nucleotides: 7. Here the CDR3 DNA reads TGTGCCTGTGGCAAAATACTGGGGGATACCTGGGACACCCGACAGATGTTTTTC. The encoded protein is CACGKILGDTWDTRQMFF.

Note on this clone: Given a much more abundant clone one base away, this may be a read error. The sample contains more than one DNA sequence encoding this CDR3. The V gene is TRDV3, the J gene TRDJ3; 7 positions agree with TRDD3. The V and J ends lost 5 bases and 3 bases, in that order; junction bases with no gene match: 10. The CDR3 contains 16 residues. CDR1 is TVYSNPD and CDR2 is GDNSRS in the germline V gene (reference sequence). For the CDR3, the DNA is TGTGCCGGTACTGGAGGATACGGCTGGGACACCCGACAGATGTTTTTC. Its translation is CAGTGGYGWDTRQMFF.

A remark on this clone: TCRdb lists the protein of a much larger clone for this DNA, which differs at residue 15, so this is likely a read error; the protein given here is translated from the DNA itself. This sequence joins TRDV2 and TRDJ3; D is possibly TRDD3 (5 bases). This CDR3 spans 17 amino acids. The V gene's germline CDR1 is GEAIGNYY and CDR2 EKD. The CDR3 DNA follows: TGTGCCTGTGACGCTGTACCCCCCTCCTGGGACACCCGACAGAAGTTTTTC. It encodes CACDAVPPSWDTRQKFF.

This clone occurred a few times. This may be a read error: a much more frequent sequence differs by one nucleotide. The same CDR3 also results from other DNA sequences found in this sample. V is TRDV2 and J is TRDJ3; TRDD3 matches at 8 bases. The germline gives CDR1 GEAIGNYY, CDR2 EKD. The CDR3 has 19 amino acids. CDR3 nucleotides: TGTGCCTGTGACACCGCGGGATACGCCAGCTCCTGGGACACCCGGCAGATGTTTTTC. Translation: CACDTAGYASSWDTRQMFF.

This clone was observed many times. It is likely a read error: a sequence one base away is far more abundant. Other DNA sequences of this sample code for an identical CDR3. V usage is TRDV2 and J usage is TRDJ3; 9 nucleotides align to TRDD3. The CDR3 has 18 residues. Germline loops: CDR1 GEAIGNYY, CDR2 EKD. Here the CDR3 DNA reads TGTGCCTGCGACACGTACTGGGGGAGCTCCTGGGACACCCGACAGATGTTTTTC. Amino acid sequence: CACDTYWGSSWDTRQMFF.

With regard to this clone: This may come from a read error, since a much larger clone is one base off. The same CDR3 arises from other DNA sequences in this sample as well. V is TRDV2 and J is TRDJ3, with D perhaps TRDD3 (6 bases). This CDR3 spans 18 amino acids. The germline CDR1 and CDR2 sequences are GEAIGNYY and EKD. CDR3 nucleotides: TGTGCCTGTGACACCGGGGATCCCCGCTCCTGGGACACCCGGCAGATGTTTTTC. Encoded protein: CACDTGDPRSWDTRQMFF.

As regards this clone: TCRdb assigns this DNA the protein of a much larger clone, which departs from its translation at residue 3; this likely reflects a read error, and the protein shown comes from translating the DNA. The chain's CDR3 is CARDTVKGAWDTRQMFF. In DNA, the CDR3 is TGTGCCCGTGACACCGTTAAGGGGGCCTGGGACACCCGACAGATGTTTTTC. The V call is TRDV2, the J call TRDJ3; D perhaps matches TRDD3 (5 bases). The CDR3 runs to 17 residues. Germline CDR1 GEAIGNYY, CDR2 EKD.

By its share, this clone is medium-sized. The sample has other DNA sequences that encode this CDR3 too. The rearrangement uses TRDV2 and TRDJ1; 12 nucleotides match TRDD3. Trimming took 2 bases from V and 0 from J; bases not matched to a gene: 12. The CDR3 loop spans 19 amino acids. Germline-derived CDR1 and CDR2 are GEAIGNYY and EKD. CDR3 amino acids: CACDRGAPGGYDYTDKLIF. CDR3 coding DNA: TGTGCCTGTGACAGGGGGGCGCCTGGGGGATACGACTACACCGATAAACTCATCTTT.

This clone has only a few counts. TCRdb records a much larger clone's protein for this DNA, with a difference at residue 8 that likely arises from a read error; the protein given is the translation of the DNA. The chain has TRDV2 and TRDJ3; D gene ambiguous. Germline lookup yields CDR1 GEAIGNYY and CDR2 EKD. The CDR3 totals 13 residues. The CDR3 DNA is TGTGCCTGTGACACCTGGGACGCCCGACAGATGTTTTTC. Translated, it gives CACDTWDARQMFF.

This clone came up a few times. This DNA's translation and the protein TCRdb lists, from a much larger clone, do not match at residue 12, likely due to a read error; the protein shown is translated from the DNA. This CDR3 reads CACDHTGGSSWGTRQMFF. The CDR3 DNA is TGTGCCTGTGATCACACTGGGGGAAGCTCCTGGGGCACCCGACAGATGTTTTTC. The genes are TRDV2 and TRDJ3; 9 nucleotides align to TRDD3. The CDR3 is 18 residues long. Germline V CDR1 and CDR2: GEAIGNYY, EKD.

Turning to this clone: This probably arose from a read error, given a far larger clone one base away. The rearrangement joins TRDV2 to TRDJ3; 8 nucleotides agree with TRDD3. CDR1 and CDR2 (germline): GEAIGNYY, EKD. This CDR3 has 21 amino acids. The CDR3 nucleotides are TGTGCCTGTGACACGGCGCCTACTGGGGGTGGAAACTCCTGGGACACCCGACAGGTGTTTTTC. Translated: CACDTAPTGGGNSWDTRQVFF.

This clone ranks as medium-sized (0.01 to 0.1%). This may stem from a read error, because a much larger clone lies one nucleotide away. This specimen includes other DNA sequences encoding the same CDR3. The CDR3 region has the DNA TGTGCCTGTGACCTACTGGGGGATACTTTGACAGCACAACTCTTCTTC. Translation: CACDLLGDTLTAQLFF. V and J are TRDV2 and TRDJ2; the match to TRDD3 covers 12 bases. There are 16 residues in the CDR3. In germline, CDR1 is GEAIGNYY, CDR2 EKD.

Worth noting for this clone: TCRdb's listed protein matches a much larger clone and diverges from this DNA's translation at residue 15, likely through a read error; the protein shown comes from the DNA. The chain has TRDV2 and TRDJ2; the match to TRDD3 covers 13 bases. The V gene's germline CDR1 is GEAIGNYY and CDR2 EKD. The CDR3 consists of 18 residues. CDR3 bases: TGTGCCTGTGACACCATACTGGGGGATACGCCCAAGACAGCACGACTCTTCTTT. It translates to CACDTILGDTPKTARLFF.

Note on this clone: This likely stems from a read error, as it lies one base from a far larger clone. Distinct nucleotide sequences in the sample also encode this CDR3. The V gene is TRDV2, the J gene TRDJ2; 9 positions match TRDD3. Germline CDR1 is GEAIGNYY and CDR2 is EKD. This CDR3 comprises 16 residues. CDR3 sequence: CACDTVLGDLTAQLFF. The CDR3 DNA reads as TGTGCCTGTGACACGGTCCTGGGGGATCTGACGGCACAACTCTTCTTT.

The rearrangement joins TRDV2 to TRDJ3; TRDD3 matches 9 bases. CDR1 and CDR2 from the germline V gene are GEAIGNYY and EKD. CDR3 length: 18 amino acids. In DNA, the CDR3 is TGTGCACGTGACCTACTGGGGGAGAGCTCCTGGGACACCCGACAGATGTTTTTC. Amino acids: CARDLLGESSWDTRQMFF.